This T cell receptor (beta chain) was identified in a study of tumor and adjacent non-tumor tissue in lung cancer. The V gene's germline CDR1 is MNHNS and CDR2 SASEGT. The CDR3 contains 11 residues. The template was RNA from unsorted bulk tissue. Newly diagnosed lung cancer patients had thoracic surgery in China, August–November 2014, without prior chemotherapy. A modified ARM-PCR protocol with three rounds of nested PCR amplified TCRbeta. TCRdb reprocessed the multiplex PCR reads via MiXCR and lists one record per CDR3 protein. This table has around 70,000 distinct CDR3 sequences, 60% to 75% appearing once. The table lists this clonotype with a few counts. A much more abundant neighbour one base away suggests this may be a read error.

The sequence was obtained from a man aged 55 to 70 with non-small cell lung cancer. The chain couples TRBV6-1 to TRBJ2-7; 7 positions match TRBD1. The sequenced sample consisted of lung tumor tissue. CDR3 region: CAGSRTGGQYF. CDR3 bases: TGTGCCGGCAGTAGGACAGGCGGGCAGTACTTC.